The table lists the clone carrying this T cell receptor beta chain with a count of one. This record belongs to a study of cytotoxic CD8 clonotypes in ibrutinib-treated CLL. This table comes from immunoSEQ multiplex PCR, and its TCRdb copy is limited to in-frame clones, with some not included. This table holds hundreds of thousands of clones, roughly 79% found once. The CDR3 sequence is 16 residues long. Germline V gene lookup returns CDR1 LNHDA and CDR2 SQIVND (reference sequence). Trimming stripped 3 bases from V and 1 base from J, with 15 bases between. The V and J genes are TRBV19 and TRBJ1-1; tentative D call: TRBD1 (5 bases). This material consisted of PBMCs, taken after 12 months of ibrutinib treatment. This receptor was identified in a human donor with chronic lymphocytic leukemia. This chain's CDR3 is CASSMSGGRGNTEAFF. DNA for the CDR3: TGTGCCAGTAGTATGTCGGGGGGTCGGGGGAACACTGAAGCTTTCTTT.